This T cell receptor (beta chain) was obtained from a study of blood T cell repertoires in COVID-19. Across the study: Acute-phase and convalescent COVID-19 samples originated in the United States, Italy and Spain. T cells, B-cell-depleted T cells, or PBMCs provided the cDNA or gDNA that served as material.

The V and J ends lost 5 bases and 6 bases, in that order; junction bases with no gene match: 10. The germline CDR1 and CDR2 sequences are SGHRS and YFSETQ. This CDR3 contains 15 residues. The authors' processing: Estimation of nucleated cell counts relied on the amplification of reference gene primers. Measured with immunoSEQ multiplex PCR; TCRdb has only the in-frame clones, and not every one. From that table come the V and J calls and clone size; the DNA was used to work out D and trimming. This sample has around 97,000 clones, with 89% found just once. The sequenced sample was peripheral blood. The chain links TRBV5-1 to TRBJ2-1; TRBD1 matches 8 bases. This receptor was obtained from a woman aged 60-75 years with acute or convalescent COVID-19. The CDR3 DNA reads as TGCGCCAGCAGTTCGCCGGGACAGGCCAGCAATGAGCAGTTCTTC. As protein: CASSSPGQASNEQFF. Filled out from reference TRBV5-1 and TRBJ2-1, the complete variable domain reads KAGVTQTPRYLIKTRGQQVTLSCSPISGHRSVSWYQQTPGQGLQFLFEYFSETQRNKGNFPGRFSGRQFSNSRSEMNVSTLELGDSALYLCASSSPGQASNEQFFGPGTRLTVL.